This record looks at one T cell receptor beta chain sequence and its context. This entry is derived from a study of blood T cell repertoires in COVID-19. Overall study context: Sample material is recorded as cDNA or gDNA derived from T cells, B-cell-depleted T cells, or PBMCs.

V shed 3 bases, J shed 4 bases, and the junction held 4 bases outside the gene matches. This CDR3 has 15 residues. In germline, CDR1 is SGHNT, CDR2 YYREEE (reference sequence). Measured with immunoSEQ multiplex PCR; TCRdb has only the in-frame clones, and not every one. The sample shows some 240,000 clones, over 75% of them seen only once. One Seattle source followed patients from active infection through their disease course. The sequence was collected from a woman in her 70s with COVID-19, enrolled during active disease. The gene calls are TRBV5-4 and TRBJ1-6; TRBD1 matches at 7 bases. Sequenced sample: peripheral blood. DNA of the CDR3: TGTGCCAGCAGCTCGGGACAGAATTATAATTCACCCCTCCACTTT. Translation: CASSSGQNYNSPLHF.